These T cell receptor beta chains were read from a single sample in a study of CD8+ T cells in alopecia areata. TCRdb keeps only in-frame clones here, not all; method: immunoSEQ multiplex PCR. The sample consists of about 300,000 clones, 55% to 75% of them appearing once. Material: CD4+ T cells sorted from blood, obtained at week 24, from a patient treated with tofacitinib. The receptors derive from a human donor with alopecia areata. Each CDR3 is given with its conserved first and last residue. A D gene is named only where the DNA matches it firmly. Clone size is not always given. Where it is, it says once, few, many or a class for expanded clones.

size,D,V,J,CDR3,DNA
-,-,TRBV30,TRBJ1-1,CAVTLNTEAFF,TGTGCCGTGACATTGAACACTGAAGCTTTCTTT
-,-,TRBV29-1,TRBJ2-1,CSVLGYNEQFF,TGCAGCGTTCTAGGTTACAATGAGCAGTTCTTC
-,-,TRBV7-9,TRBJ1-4,CASTPGRATNEKLFF,TGTGCCAGCACCCCCGGTAGAGCAACTAATGAAAAACTGTTTTTT
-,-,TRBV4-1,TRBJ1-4,CASSQGRGRTATNEKLFF,TGCGCCAGCAGCCAAGGAAGGGGAAGGACGGCAACTAATGAAAAACTGTTTTTT
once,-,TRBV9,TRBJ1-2,CASSVGRGYGYTF,TGTGCCAGCAGCGTCGGGCGGGGCTATGGCTACACCTTC
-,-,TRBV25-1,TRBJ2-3,CASRGRIDTQYF,TGTGCCAGTCGAGGAAGGATAGATACGCAGTATTTT
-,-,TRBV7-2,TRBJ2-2,CASSPPALNTGELFF,TGTGCCAGCAGCCCCCCAGCGTTGAACACCGGGGAGCTGTTTTTT
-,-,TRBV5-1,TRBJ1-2,CASSPTGGTRSYGYTF,TGCGCCAGCAGCCCCACGGGGGGCACGAGATCCTATGGCTACACCTTC
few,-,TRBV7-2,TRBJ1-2,CASSRDSYGYTF,TGTGCCAGCAGCCGTGACAGTTATGGCTACACCTTC
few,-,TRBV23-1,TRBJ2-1,CASSRRFF,TGCGCCAGCTCTCGGCGGTTCTTC
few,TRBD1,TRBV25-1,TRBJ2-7,CASSAGQGAYEQYF,TGTGCCAGCAGTGCCGGACAGGGGGCCTACGAGCAGTACTTC
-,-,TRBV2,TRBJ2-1,CASSGPGLGYEQFF,TGTGCCAGCAGTGGGCCGGGACTCGGATATGAGCAGTTCTTC
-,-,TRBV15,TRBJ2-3,CATSRDSGADTQYF,TGTGCCACCAGCAGAGATTCAGGAGCAGATACGCAGTATTTT
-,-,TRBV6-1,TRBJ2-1,CASSEDAGFPSIEQFF,TGTGCCAGCAGTGAAGACGCAGGGTTTCCCTCAATTGAGCAGTTCTTC
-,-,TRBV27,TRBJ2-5,CASSSRMLTKGETQYF,TGTGCCAGCAGTTCCCGGATGCTAACCAAGGGGGAGACCCAGTACTTC
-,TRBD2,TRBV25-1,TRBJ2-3,CATSLPGLAEKQYF,TGTGCCACCTCCCTCCCGGGACTAGCGGAGAAACAGTATTTT
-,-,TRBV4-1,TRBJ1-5,CASSQVDVVSNQPQHF,TGCGCCAGCAGCCAAGTGGACGTGGTTAGCAATCAGCCCCAGCATTTT
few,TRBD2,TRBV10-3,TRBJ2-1,CAIQPRASGGATENEQFF,TGTGCCATCCAGCCGCGAGCTAGCGGGGGGGCAACGGAAAATGAGCAGTTCTTC
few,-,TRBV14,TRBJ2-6,CASSQGGGLGANVLTF,TGTGCCAGCAGCCAAGGAGGGGGTCTTGGGGCCAACGTCCTGACTTTC
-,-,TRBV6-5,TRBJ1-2,CASSPRMNYGYTF,TGTGCCAGCAGTCCCCGGATGAACTATGGCTACACCTTC
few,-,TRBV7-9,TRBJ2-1,CASSSPRTHNNEQFF,TGTGCCAGCAGCTCCCCGCGAACACACAACAATGAGCAGTTCTTC
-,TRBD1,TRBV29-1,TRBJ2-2,CSGQGTVNTGELFF,TGCAGCGGACAGGGGACGGTGAACACCGGGGAGCTGTTTTTT
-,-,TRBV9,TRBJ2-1,CASSVDASSYNEQFF,TGTGCCAGCAGCGTAGACGCGAGCTCCTACAATGAGCAGTTCTTC
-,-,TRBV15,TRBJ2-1,CATSRVGSYNEQFF,TGTGCCACCAGCAGAGTTGGCTCCTACAATGAGCAGTTCTTC
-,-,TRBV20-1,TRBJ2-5,CSANQEAQYF,TGCAGTGCTAACCAAGAGGCCCAGTACTTC
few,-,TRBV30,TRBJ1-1,CAWSDSMNTEAFF,TGTGCCTGGAGTGACAGCATGAACACTGAAGCTTTCTTT
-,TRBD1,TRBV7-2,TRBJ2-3,CASSADRDTDTQYF,TGTGCCAGCAGCGCGGACAGGGATACAGATACGCAGTATTTT
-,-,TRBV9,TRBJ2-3,CASSFGGTDTQYF,TGTGCCAGCAGCTTCGGAGGCACAGATACGCAGTATTTT
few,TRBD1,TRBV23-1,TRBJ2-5,CASSQSADRGRQETQYF,TGCGCCAGCAGTCAATCCGCAGACAGGGGGCGGCAAGAGACCCAGTACTTC
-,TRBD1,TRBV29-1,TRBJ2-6,CSVGQGAWGANVLTF,TGCAGCGTTGGTCAGGGGGCGTGGGGGGCCAACGTCCTGACTTTC
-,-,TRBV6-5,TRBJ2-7,CASSRDRKTYEQYF,TGTGCCAGCAGCCGCGACAGGAAGACCTACGAGCAGTACTTC
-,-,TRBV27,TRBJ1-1,CASNRAPDTEAFF,TGTGCCAGCAACCGGGCCCCGGACACTGAAGCTTTCTTT
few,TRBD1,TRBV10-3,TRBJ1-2,CAISRDRETNYGYTF,TGTGCCATCAGTCGGGACAGAGAAACTAACTATGGCTACACCTTC
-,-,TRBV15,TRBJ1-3,CATSRDPVSGNTIYF,TGTGCCACCAGCAGAGACCCGGTCTCTGGAAACACCATATATTTT
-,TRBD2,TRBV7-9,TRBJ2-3,CASSRASGGGSTDTQYF,TGTGCCAGCAGCCGTGCGAGCGGGGGAGGAAGCACAGATACGCAGTATTTT
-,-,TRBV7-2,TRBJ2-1,CASSLAINFQFF,TGTGCCAGCAGCTTAGCAATCAACTTTCAGTTCTTC
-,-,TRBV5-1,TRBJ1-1,CASSLDRVGDTEAFF,TGCGCCAGCAGCTTGGACAGGGTCGGGGACACTGAAGCTTTCTTT
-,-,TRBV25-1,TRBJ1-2,CASSEPGLDYGYTF,TGTGCCAGCAGTGAGCCGGGACTAGACTATGGCTACACCTTC
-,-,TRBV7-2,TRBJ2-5,CASSVDRYQETQYF,TGTGCCAGCAGCGTTGACAGGTACCAAGAGACCCAGTACTTC
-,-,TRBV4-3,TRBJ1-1,CASSQTGRMNTEAFF,TGCGCCAGCAGCCAAACCGGCAGAATGAACACTGAAGCTTTCTTT
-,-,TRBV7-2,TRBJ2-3,CASSLPTIAADTQYF,TGTGCCAGCAGCTTACCGACTATTGCCGCAGATACGCAGTATTTT
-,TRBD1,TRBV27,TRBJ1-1,CASSRRTGPMNTEAFF,TGTGCCAGCAGTCGGAGGACAGGACCCATGAACACTGAAGCTTTCTTT
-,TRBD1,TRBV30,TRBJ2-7,CACGRDRGDEQYF,TGTGCCTGCGGCCGGGACAGGGGCGACGAGCAGTACTTC
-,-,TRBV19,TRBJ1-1,CASSIHPTGLTLKGPEAFF,TGTGCCAGTAGTATACATCCTACTGGGTTGACCCTCAAGGGTCCTGAAGCTTTCTTT
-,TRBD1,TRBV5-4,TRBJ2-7,CASSLGGTGKTYEQYF,TGTGCCAGCAGCTTGGGAGGGACAGGGAAAACCTACGAGCAGTACTTC
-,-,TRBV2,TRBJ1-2,CASSSDNYGYTF,TGTGCCAGCAGTTCGGACAACTATGGCTACACCTTC
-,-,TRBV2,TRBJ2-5,CASRGPLGETQYF,TGTGCCAGCAGAGGACCCCTAGGAGAGACCCAGTACTTC
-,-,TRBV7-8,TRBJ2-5,CASSFTLPGETQYF,TGTGCCAGCAGCTTCACCCTACCGGGGGAGACCCAGTACTTC
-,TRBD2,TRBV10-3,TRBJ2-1,CAIRPLAGGLTEQFF,TGTGCCATCAGGCCACTAGCGGGGGGGCTAACTGAGCAGTTCTTC
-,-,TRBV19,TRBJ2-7,CASSPGASRYEQYF,TGTGCCAGTAGCCCCGGGGCCAGCCGCTACGAGCAGTACTTC
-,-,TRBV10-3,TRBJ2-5,CAISDVGETQYF,TGTGCCATCAGTGATGTTGGGGAGACCCAGTACTTC
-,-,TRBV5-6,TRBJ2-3,CASRVAPGRTDTQYF,TGTGCCAGCAGGGTCGCACCCGGCCGCACAGATACGCAGTATTTT
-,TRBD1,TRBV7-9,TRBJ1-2,CASSARDREGYTF,TGTGCCAGCAGCGCCCGGGACAGGGAGGGCTACACCTTC
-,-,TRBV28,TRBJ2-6,CASSMPLGYGSGANVLTF,TGTGCCAGCAGTATGCCCTTGGGGTATGGCTCTGGGGCCAACGTCCTGACTTTC
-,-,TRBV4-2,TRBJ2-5,CASSQGGIQETQYF,TGTGCCAGCAGCCAAGGGGGGATCCAAGAGACCCAGTACTTC
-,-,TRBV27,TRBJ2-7,CASSTPGHLYEQYF,TGTGCCAGCAGCACACCGGGACACCTCTACGAGCAGTACTTC
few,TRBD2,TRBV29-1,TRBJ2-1,CSVDQLADYNEQFF,TGCAGCGTTGATCAGCTAGCGGACTACAATGAGCAGTTCTTC
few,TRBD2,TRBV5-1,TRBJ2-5,CASSLIGLAGGLVRETQYF,TGCGCCAGCAGCTTGATCGGACTAGCGGGGGGGCTGGTACGAGAGACCCAGTACTTC
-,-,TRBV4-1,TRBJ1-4,CASSPGRDYEKLFF,TGCGCCAGCAGCCCAGGCAGGGATTATGAAAAACTGTTTTTT
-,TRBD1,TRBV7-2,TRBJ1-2,CASTGTGPAVGYTF,TGTGCCAGCACCGGGACAGGGCCAGCCGTGGGCTACACCTTC